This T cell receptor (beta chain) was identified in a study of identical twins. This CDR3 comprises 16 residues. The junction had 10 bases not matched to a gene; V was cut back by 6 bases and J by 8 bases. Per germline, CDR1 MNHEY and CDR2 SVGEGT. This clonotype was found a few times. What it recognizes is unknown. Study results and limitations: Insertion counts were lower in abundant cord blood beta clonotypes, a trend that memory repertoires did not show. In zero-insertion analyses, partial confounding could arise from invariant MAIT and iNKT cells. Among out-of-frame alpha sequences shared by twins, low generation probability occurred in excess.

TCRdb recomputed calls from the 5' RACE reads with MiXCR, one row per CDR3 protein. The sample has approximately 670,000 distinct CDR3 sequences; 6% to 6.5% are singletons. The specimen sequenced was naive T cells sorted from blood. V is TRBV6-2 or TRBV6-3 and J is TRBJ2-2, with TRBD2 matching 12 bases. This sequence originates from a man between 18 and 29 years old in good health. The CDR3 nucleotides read TGTGCCAGCAGACCGACTAGCGGGAGCAGTTCGGGGGAGCTGTTTTTT. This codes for CASRPTSGSSSGELFF.